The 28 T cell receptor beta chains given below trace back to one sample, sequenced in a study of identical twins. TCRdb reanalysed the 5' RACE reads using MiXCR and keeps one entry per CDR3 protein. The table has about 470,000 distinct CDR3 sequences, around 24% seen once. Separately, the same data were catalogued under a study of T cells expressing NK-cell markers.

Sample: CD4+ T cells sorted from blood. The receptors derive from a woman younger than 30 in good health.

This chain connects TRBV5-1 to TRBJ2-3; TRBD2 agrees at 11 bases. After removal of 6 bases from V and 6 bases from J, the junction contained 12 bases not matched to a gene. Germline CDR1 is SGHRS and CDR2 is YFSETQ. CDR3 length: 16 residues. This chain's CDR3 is CASTLAYSGRGDTQYF. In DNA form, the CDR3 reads TGCGCCAGCACCCTCGCCTATAGCGGGAGGGGTGATACGCAGTATTTT.

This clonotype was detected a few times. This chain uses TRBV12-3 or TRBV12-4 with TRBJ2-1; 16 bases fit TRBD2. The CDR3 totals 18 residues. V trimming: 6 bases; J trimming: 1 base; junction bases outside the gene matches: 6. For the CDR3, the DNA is TGTGCCAGCAGGGGACTAGCGGGAGGGTTATCATCCTACAATGAGCAGTTCTTC. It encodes CASRGLAGGLSSYNEQFF.

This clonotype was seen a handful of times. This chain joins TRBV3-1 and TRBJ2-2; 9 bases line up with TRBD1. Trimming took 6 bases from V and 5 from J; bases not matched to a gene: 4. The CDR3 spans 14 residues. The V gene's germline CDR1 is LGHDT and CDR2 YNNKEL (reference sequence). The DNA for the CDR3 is TGTGCCAGCAGTTGGACAGGGGTAACCGGGGAGCTGTTTTTT. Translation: CASSWTGVTGELFF.

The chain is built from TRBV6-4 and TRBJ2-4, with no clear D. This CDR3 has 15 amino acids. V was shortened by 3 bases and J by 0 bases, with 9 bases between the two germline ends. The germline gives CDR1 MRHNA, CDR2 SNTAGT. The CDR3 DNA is TGTGCCAGCAGTGAAGGTCCAATAGCCAAAAACATTCAGTACTTC. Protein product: CASSEGPIAKNIQYF.

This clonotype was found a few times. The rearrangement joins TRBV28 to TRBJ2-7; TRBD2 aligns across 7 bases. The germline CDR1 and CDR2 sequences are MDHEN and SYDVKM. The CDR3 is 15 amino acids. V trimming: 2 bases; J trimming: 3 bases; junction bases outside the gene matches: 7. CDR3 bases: TGTGCCAGCAGTTTAAGGCTAGCGGCTGACTACGAGCAGTACTTC. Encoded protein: CASSLRLAADYEQYF.

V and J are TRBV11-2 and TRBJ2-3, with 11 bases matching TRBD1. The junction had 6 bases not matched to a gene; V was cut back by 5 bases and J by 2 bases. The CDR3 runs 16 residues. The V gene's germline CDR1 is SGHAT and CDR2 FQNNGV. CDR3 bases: TGTGCCAGCAGCGCCCGGACAGGGGGCCCCACAGATACGCAGTATTTT. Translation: CASSARTGGPTDTQYF.

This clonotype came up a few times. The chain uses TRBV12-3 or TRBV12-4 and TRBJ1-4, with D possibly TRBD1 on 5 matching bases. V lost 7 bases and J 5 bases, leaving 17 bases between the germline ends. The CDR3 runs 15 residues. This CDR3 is CASTLGGAVNEKLFF. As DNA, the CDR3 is TGTGCCAGCACCTTGGGAGGGGCAGTGAATGAAAAACTGTTTTTT.

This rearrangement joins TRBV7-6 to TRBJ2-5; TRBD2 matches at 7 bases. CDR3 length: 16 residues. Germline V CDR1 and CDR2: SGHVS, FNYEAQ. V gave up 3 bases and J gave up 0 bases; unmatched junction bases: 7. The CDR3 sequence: CASSLGGGADQETQYF. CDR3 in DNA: TGTGCCAGCAGCTTGGGGGGAGGGGCAGACCAAGAGACCCAGTACTTC.

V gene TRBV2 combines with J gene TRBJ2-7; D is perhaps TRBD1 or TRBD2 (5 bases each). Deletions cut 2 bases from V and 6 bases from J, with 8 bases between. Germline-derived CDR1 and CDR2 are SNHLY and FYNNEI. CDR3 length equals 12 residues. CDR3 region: CASSEPGPEQYF. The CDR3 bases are TGTGCCAGCAGTGAACCGGGGCCCGAGCAGTACTTC.

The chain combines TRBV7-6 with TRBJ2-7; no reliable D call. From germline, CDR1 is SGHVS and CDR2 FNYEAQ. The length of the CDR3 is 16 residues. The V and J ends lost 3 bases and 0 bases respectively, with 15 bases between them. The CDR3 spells CASSFTNPATSYEQYF. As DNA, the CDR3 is TGTGCCAGCAGCTTCACCAACCCCGCCACCTCCTACGAGCAGTACTTC.

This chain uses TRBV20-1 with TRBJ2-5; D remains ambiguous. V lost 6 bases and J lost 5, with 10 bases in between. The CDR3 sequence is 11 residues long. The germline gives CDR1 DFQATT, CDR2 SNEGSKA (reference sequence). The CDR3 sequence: CSARSWETQYF. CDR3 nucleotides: TGCAGTGCCCGCAGCTGGGAGACCCAGTACTTC.

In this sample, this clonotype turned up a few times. The CDR3 nucleotides are TGCAGTGCTAGAGTACCGGGGGGCGGCGAAAAACTGTTTTTT. Protein product: CSARVPGGGEKLFF. The chain uses TRBV20-1 and TRBJ1-4; TRBD1 might be the D (6 bases). The CDR3 has 14 residues. The ends were cut back, 1 base at V and 8 bases at J, with 14 bases in the middle. CDR1 is DFQATT, CDR2 SNEGSKA, per germline (reference sequence).

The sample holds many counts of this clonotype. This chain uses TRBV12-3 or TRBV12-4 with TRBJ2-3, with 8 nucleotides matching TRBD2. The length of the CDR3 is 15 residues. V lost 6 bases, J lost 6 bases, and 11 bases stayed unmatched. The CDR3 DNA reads TGTGCCAGCAGACGGTCCGCTCTAGCGGGTGATACGCAGTATTTT. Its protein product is CASRRSALAGDTQYF.

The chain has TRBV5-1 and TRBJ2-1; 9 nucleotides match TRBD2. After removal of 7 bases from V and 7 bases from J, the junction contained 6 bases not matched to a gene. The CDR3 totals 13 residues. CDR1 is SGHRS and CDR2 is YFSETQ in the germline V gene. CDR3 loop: CASGAGGLNEQFF. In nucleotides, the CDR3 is TGCGCCAGCGGGGCGGGAGGGCTAAATGAGCAGTTCTTC.

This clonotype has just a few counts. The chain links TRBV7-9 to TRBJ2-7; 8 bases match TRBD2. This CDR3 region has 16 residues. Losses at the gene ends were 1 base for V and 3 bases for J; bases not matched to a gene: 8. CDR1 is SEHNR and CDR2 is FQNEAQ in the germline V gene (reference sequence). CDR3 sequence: CASSLDWPGRVYEQYF. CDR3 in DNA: TGTGCCAGCAGCTTAGATTGGCCCGGGAGGGTCTACGAGCAGTACTTC.

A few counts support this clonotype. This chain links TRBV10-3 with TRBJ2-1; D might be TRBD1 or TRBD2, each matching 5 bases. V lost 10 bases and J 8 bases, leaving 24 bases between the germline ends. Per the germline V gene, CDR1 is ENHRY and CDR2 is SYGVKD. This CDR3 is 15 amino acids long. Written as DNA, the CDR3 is TGTGCCACCAGGGTCGGTGGGGGACCTGGGGATGAGCAGTTCTTC. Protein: CATRVGGGPGDEQFF.

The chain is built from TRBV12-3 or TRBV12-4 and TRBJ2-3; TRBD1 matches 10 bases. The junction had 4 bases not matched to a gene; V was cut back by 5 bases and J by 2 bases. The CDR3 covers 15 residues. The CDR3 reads CASSRQGADTDTQYF. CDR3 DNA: TGTGCCAGCAGTCGACAGGGGGCGGACACAGATACGCAGTATTTT.

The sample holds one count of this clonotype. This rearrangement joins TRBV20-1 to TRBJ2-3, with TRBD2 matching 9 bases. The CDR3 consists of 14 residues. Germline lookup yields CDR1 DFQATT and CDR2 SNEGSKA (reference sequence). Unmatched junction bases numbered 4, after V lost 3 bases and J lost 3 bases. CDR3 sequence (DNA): TGCAGTGCTAGTCAGGGACTAGCTACAGATACGCAGTATTTT. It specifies CSASQGLATDTQYF.

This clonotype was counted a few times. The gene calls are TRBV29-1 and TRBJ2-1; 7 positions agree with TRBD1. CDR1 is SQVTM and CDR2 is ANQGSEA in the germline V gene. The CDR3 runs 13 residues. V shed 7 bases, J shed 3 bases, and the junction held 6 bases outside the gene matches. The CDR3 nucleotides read TGCAGCGCCGCCCGACAGGGCTACAATGAGCAGTTCTTC. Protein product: CSAARQGYNEQFF.

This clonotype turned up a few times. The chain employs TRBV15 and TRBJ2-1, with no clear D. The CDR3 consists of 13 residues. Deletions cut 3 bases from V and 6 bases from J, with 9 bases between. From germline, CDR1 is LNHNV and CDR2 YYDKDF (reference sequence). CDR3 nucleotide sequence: TGTGCCACCAGCAGGTTGACCATCAATGAGCAGTTCTTC. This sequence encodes CATSRLTINEQFF.

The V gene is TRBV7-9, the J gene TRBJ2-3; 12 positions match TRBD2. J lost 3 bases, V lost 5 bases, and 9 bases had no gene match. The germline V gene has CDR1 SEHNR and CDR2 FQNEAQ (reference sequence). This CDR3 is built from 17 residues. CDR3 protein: CASSNPLTSGRTDTQYF. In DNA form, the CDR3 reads TGTGCCAGCAGCAACCCCTTGACTAGCGGGAGAACAGATACGCAGTATTTT.

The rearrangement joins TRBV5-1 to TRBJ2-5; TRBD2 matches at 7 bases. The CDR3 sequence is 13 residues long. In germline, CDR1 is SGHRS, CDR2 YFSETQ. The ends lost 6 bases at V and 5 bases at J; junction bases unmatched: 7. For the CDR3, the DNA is TGCGCCAGCACACAGCGGGGTGGTGAGACCCAGTACTTC. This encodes CASTQRGGETQYF. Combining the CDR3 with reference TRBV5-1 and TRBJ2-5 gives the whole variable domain KAGVTQTPRYLIKTRGQQVTLSCSPISGHRSVSWYQQTPGQGLQFLFEYFSETQRNKGNFPGRFSGRQFSNSRSEMNVSTLELGDSALYLCASTQRGGETQYFGPGTRLLVL.

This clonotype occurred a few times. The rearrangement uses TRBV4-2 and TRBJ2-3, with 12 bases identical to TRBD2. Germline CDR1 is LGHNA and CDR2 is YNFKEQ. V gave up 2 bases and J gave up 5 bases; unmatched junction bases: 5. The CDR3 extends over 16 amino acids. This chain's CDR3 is CASSQRTSGNVDTQYF. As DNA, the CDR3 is TGTGCCAGCAGCCAACGGACTAGCGGGAATGTAGATACGCAGTATTTT.

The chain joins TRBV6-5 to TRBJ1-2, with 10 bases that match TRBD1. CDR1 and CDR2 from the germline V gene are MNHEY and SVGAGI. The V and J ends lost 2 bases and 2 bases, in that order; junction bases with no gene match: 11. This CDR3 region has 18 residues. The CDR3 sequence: CASSYLSHPGQGNYGYTF. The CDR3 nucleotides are TGTGCCAGCAGTTACCTTAGTCATCCGGGACAGGGGAACTATGGCTACACCTTC.

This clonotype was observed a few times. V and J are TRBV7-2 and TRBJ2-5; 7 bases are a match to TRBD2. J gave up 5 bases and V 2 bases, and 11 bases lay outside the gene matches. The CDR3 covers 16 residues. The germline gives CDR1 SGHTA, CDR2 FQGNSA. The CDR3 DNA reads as TGTGCCAGCAGCTTACCTTCGGTAGCGGGCTTGGAGACCCAGTACTTC. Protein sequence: CASSLPSVAGLETQYF.

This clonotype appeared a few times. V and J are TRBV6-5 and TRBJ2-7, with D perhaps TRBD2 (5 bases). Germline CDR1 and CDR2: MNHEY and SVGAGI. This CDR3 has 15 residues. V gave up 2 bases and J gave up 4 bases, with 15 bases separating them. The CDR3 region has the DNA TGTGCCAGCAGTTACGCCCTAGCTAGGAATTACGAGCAGTACTTC. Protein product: CASSYALARNYEQYF.

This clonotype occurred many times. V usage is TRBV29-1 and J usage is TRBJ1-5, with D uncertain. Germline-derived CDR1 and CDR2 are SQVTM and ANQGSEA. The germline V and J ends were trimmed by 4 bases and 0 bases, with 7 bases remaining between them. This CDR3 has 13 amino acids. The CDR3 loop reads CSVGSNSNQPQHF. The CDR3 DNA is TGCAGCGTTGGGAGTAATAGCAATCAGCCCCAGCATTTT.

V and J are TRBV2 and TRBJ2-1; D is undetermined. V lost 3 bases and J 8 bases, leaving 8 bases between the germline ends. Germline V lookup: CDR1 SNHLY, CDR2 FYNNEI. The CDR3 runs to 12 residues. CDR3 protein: CASSEAAYEQFF. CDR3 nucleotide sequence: TGTGCCAGCAGTGAGGCTGCCTATGAGCAGTTCTTC.